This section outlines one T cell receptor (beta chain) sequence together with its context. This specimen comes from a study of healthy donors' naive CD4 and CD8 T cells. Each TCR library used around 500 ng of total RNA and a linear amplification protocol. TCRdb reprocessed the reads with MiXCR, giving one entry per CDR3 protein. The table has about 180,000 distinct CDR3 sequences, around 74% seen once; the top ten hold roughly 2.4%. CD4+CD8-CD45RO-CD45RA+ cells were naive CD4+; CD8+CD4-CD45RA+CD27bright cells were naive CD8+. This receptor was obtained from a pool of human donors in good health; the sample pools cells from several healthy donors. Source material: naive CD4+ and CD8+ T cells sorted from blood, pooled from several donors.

CDR3 loop: CSVEVTGVNIQYF. The CDR3 nucleotides are TGCAGCGTTGAAGTGACAGGGGTGAACATTCAGTACTTC. The rearrangement joins TRBV29-1 to TRBJ2-4; TRBD1 agrees at 8 bases. The V segment lost 1 base and the J segment 7 bases; nucleotides outside the gene matches: 3. The CDR3 is 13 amino acids. CDR1 is SQVTM and CDR2 is ANQGSEA in the germline V gene.